This entry concerns a single TCR beta chain. The antigen remains unidentified. The data derive from a study of siplizumab effects on memory and regulatory T cells. Study-wide results and limits: Tregs proliferating in siplizumab cultures lacked confirmation of their suppressive function. It seemed that naive T cells were more diverse than memory cells and were major contributors to the alloresponse. It was not possible to assign a naive or memory phenotype to roughly 75-97% of proliferating CD4+ or CD8+ clones.

Generated by immunoSEQ multiplex PCR, the TCRdb table keeps only in-frame clones and is missing some. This sample has more than 95,000 clones, with nearly 95% found just once. This TCR derives from a human donor in good health. The sample taken for sequencing was Tregs sorted from blood.

CDR3 amino acids: CASRQGVEQYF. The CDR3 bases are TGTGCCAGCAGACAAGGGGTTGAGCAGTACTTC. This chain joins TRBV6-5 and TRBJ2-7, with D possibly TRBD1 on 5 matching bases. Trimming pared 6 bases from V and 7 bases from J, leaving 10 bases between. The germline V gene encodes CDR1 MNHEY and CDR2 SVGAGI. There are 11 residues in the CDR3.